Shown below are 13 T cell receptor beta chains from a single sample sequenced in a study of response to subunit inactivated influenza vaccine. Each CDR3 protein gets one entry after TCRdb re-called the RT-PCR reads with MiXCR. Of around 320,000 distinct CDR3 sequences listed, approximately 20% are singletons. The sample in question was PBMCs from blood, obtained less than 22 months after vaccination. These receptors all come from a man aged 45 to 70 who received an inactivated influenza vaccine.

This clonotype was observed many times. The rearrangement uses TRBV24-1 and TRBJ2-2, with D uncertain. V gave up 0 bases and J gave up 3 bases, with 4 bases separating them. CDR1 KGHDR and CDR2 SFDVKD come from the germline V gene. The CDR3 consists of 14 residues. In DNA form, the CDR3 reads TGTGCCACCAGTGATTTGTTCGACACCGGGGAGCTGTTTTTT. It translates to CATSDLFDTGELFF.

The chain couples TRBV27 to TRBJ2-5, with D uncertain. V shed 0 bases and J shed 5 bases, with 10 bases lying between them. Germline CDR1 MNHEY, CDR2 SMNVEV (reference sequence). CDR3 size: 14 residues. The CDR3 coding sequence is TGTGCCAGCAGTTTATCTGGCAGGTTGGAGACCCAGTACTTC. Translated, it gives CASSLSGRLETQYF.

As for this clonotype: Here the CDR3 omits its conserved ending phenylalanine or tryptophan, so a read error is the likely source. V and J are TRBV29-1 and TRBJ2-3; 10 bases align to TRBD2. There are 14 residues in the CDR3. Trimming removed 6 bases from V and 1 base from J; junction bases left unmatched: 4. Germline CDR1 and CDR2: SQVTM and ANQGSEA. The CDR3 DNA reads as TGCAGCGTGAGGCTAGCGGGAGGCACAGATACGCAGTATTCT. Its translation is CSVRLAGGTDTQYS.

The rearrangement joins TRBV7-9 to TRBJ1-2, with a weak D call TRBD1 (5 bases). CDR1 is SEHNR, CDR2 FQNEAQ, per germline (reference sequence). The CDR3 consists of 15 residues. Trimming removed 3 bases at V and 5 bases at J, with 16 bases between. This CDR3 is CASSFFGAGRYGYTF. The CDR3 nucleotides read TGTGCCAGCAGCTTTTTCGGGGCGGGGAGGTATGGCTACACCTTC.

V is TRBV6-1 and J is TRBJ2-7; 8 bases agree with TRBD1. This CDR3 is 13 amino acids long. Germline V lookup: CDR1 MNHNS, CDR2 SASEGT. V shed 8 bases, J shed 1 base, and the junction held 4 bases outside the gene matches. CDR3: CASGQGPSYEQYF. CDR3 coding DNA: TGTGCCAGCGGACAGGGCCCTTCCTACGAGCAGTACTTC.

The table lists this clonotype with a count of one. CDR3 DNA sequence: TGCGCCAGCAGCACGAGACAGGGGGGCACCGGGGAGCTGTTTTTT. It translates to CASSTRQGGTGELFF. The chain combines TRBV4-3 with TRBJ2-2, with 9 positions matching TRBD1. Unmatched junction bases numbered 5, after V lost 5 bases and J lost 4 bases. The germline V gene encodes CDR1 LGHNA and CDR2 YSLEER. The CDR3 is 15 residues long.

This clonotype was seen many times. The V and J genes are TRBV18 and TRBJ2-5; D is uncertain. The CDR3 covers 12 residues. CDR1 is KGHSH, CDR2 LQKENI, per germline. V dropped 2 bases and J dropped 5 bases, with 6 bases sitting between them. Here the CDR3 reads CASSPYKETQYF. CDR3 bases: TGTGCCAGCTCACCATATAAGGAGACCCAGTACTTC.

This clonotype was counted a few times. The chain employs TRBV20-1 and TRBJ2-2; D not resolved. From germline, CDR1 is DFQATT and CDR2 SNEGSKA (reference sequence). The CDR3 loop spans 15 amino acids. Trimming stripped 6 bases from V and 2 bases from J, with 16 bases between. The CDR3 bases are TGCAGTGCCCAGCGTGTTGGGGTAAACACCGGGGAGCTGTTTTTT. This gives the protein CSAQRVGVNTGELFF.

J is TRBJ2-1 and V is TRBV4-3, with TRBD2 matching over 10 bases. With 1 base clipped from V and 2 bases from J, the junction kept 2 bases outside the gene matches. Germline CDR1 is LGHNA and CDR2 is YSLEER. The CDR3 loop spans 16 amino acids. Here the CDR3 reads CASSQVGLAAYNEQFF. The DNA for the CDR3 is TGCGCCAGCAGCCAAGTTGGACTAGCGGCCTACAATGAGCAGTTCTTC.

This clonotype has a handful of counts. J is TRBJ2-3 and V is TRBV4-1; no definite D call. The ends were cut back, 0 bases at V and 7 bases at J, with 8 bases in the middle. CDR1 and CDR2 from the germline V gene are MGHRA and YSYEKL. The CDR3 has 13 amino acids. The CDR3 is CASSQEVTYTQYF. CDR3 DNA: TGCGCCAGCAGCCAAGAAGTGACTTATACGCAGTATTTT.

A note on this clonotype: This could be a read error, since a much larger clone is one nucleotide away. V gene TRBV28 combines with J gene TRBJ2-3; possible D gene TRBD2, 6 bases. Germline loops: CDR1 MDHEN, CDR2 SYDVKM. The CDR3 covers 17 residues. CDR3 region: CASSSLDYTYSTNTQYF. CDR3 bases: TGTGCCAGCAGTTCTCTGGACTACACGTATAGCACAAATACGCAGTATTTT.

The chain is built from TRBV29-1 and TRBJ2-1; 8 bases are shared with TRBD1. The CDR3 contains 13 residues. The V gene's germline CDR1 is SQVTM and CDR2 ANQGSEA. The V and J ends lost 5 bases and 3 bases, in that order; junction bases with no gene match: 3. CDR3 protein: CSVHRGDYNEQFF. The CDR3 region has the DNA TGCAGCGTTCACAGGGGGGACTACAATGAGCAGTTCTTC.

The chain employs TRBV7-3 and TRBJ2-1, with 7 bases matching TRBD2. V was clipped by 5 bases and J by 8 bases; unmatched bases: 9. Germline values: CDR1 SGHTA, CDR2 FQGTGA. The CDR3 sequence is 14 residues long. The CDR3 nucleotides are TGTGCCAGCAGCAAATGGACTAGGGCACATGAGCAGTTCTTC. Translating it yields CASSKWTRAHEQFF.